The 3 T cell receptor beta chains in this list originate from one sample, sequenced in a study of blood T cells in healthy people across ages. A second roughly 6 to 11 cycle PCR used barcoded and J-beta primers. TCRdb processed the 5' RACE reads anew with MiXCR; each CDR3 protein has one entry. This sample yields 900,000 to 950,000 distinct CDR3 sequences, of which approximately 32% are seen a single time; 10% belongs to the top ten. These data are also associated with another study on T cells of mothers and their children.

Sequencing input: blood. The receptors were sampled from a woman in her 40s in good health.

The chain joins TRBV2 to TRBJ1-6; TRBD1 is a possible D gene (6 bases). V lost 4 bases and J lost 5, with 15 bases in between. The germline gives CDR1 SNHLY, CDR2 FYNNEI. The CDR3 spans 16 residues. In DNA form, the CDR3 reads TGTGCCAGCAGTGGAAGTTCGGGGGCTAATAATTCACCCCTCCACTTT. Translated: CASSGSSGANNSPLHF. The whole variable domain, filled in from reference TRBV2 and TRBJ1-6, reads EPEVTQTPSHQVTQMGQEVILRCVPISNHLYFYWYRQILGQKVEFLVSFYNNEISEKSEIFDDQFSVERPDGSNFTLKIRSTKLEDSAMYFCASSGSSGANNSPLHFGNGTRLTVT.

This clonotype occurred many times. The J gene is TRBJ2-3, the V gene TRBV20-1; the match to TRBD1 covers 9 bases. This CDR3 is 14 amino acids long. The V gene's germline CDR1 is DFQATT and CDR2 SNEGSKA (reference sequence). V was pared by 6 bases and J by 4 bases, with 8 bases of the junction left unmatched. The CDR3 loop reads CSANRDREPDTQYF. CDR3 in DNA: TGCAGTGCGAACCGGGACAGGGAGCCAGATACGCAGTATTTT.

The V call is TRBV20-1, the J call TRBJ1-2, with 7 bases identical to TRBD1. With 8 bases clipped from V and 6 bases from J, the junction kept 12 bases outside the gene matches. CDR3 length: 13 residues. Germline V lookup: CDR1 DFQATT, CDR2 SNEGSKA (reference sequence). In DNA, the CDR3 is TGCAGTCACTCGACAGGGCTGGGTGATGGCTACACCTTC. Amino acids: CSHSTGLGDGYTF.